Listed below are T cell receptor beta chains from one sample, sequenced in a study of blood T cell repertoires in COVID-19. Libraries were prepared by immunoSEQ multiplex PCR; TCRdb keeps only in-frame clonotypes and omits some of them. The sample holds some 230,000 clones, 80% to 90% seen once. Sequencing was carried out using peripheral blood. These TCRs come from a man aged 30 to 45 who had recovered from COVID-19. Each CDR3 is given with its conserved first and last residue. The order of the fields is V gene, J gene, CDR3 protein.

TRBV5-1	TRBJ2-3	CASSPLAGGQGDTQYF
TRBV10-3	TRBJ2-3	CAISSQRGADTQYF
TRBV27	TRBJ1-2	CASSFTANYGYTF
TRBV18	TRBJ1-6	CASSSSRDTLQSPLHF
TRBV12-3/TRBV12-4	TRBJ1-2	CASSLGLMDGYTF
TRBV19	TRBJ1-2	CASRPRAGGGYGYTF
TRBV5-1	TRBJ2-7	CASSLVGGAYEQYF
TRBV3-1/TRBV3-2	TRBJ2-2	CASSHPREVCANTGELFF
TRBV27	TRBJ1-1	CASSLNWGPEAEAFF
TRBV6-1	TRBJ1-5	CASSARGVGRANNQPQHF
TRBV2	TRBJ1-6	CASTFQGANSPLHF
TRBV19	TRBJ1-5	CASRWEVHQPQHF
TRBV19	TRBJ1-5	CASNPDRDQPQHF
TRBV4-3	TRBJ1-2	CASSQGGVYGYTF
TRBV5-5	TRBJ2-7	CASSLVWGQSYEQYF
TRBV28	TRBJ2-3	CASSLGGEVDTQYF
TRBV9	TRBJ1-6	CASSVGQGSPLHF
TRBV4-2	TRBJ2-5	CASSQESGGGGETQYF
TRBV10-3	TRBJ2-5	CASMGGGETQYF
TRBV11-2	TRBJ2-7	CASSLEWSGEQYF
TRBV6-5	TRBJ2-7	CASSYPGGGAYEQYF
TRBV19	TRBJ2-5	CASTWGTGYQETQYF
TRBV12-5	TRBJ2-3	CASGLVPLGGLVYTQYF
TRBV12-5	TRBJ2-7	CASGLPQLDSLYEQYF
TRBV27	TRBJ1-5	CASSLWAGQPQHF
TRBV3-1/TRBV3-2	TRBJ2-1	CASSLQGPDEQFF
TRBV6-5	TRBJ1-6	CASSYSTGGGPLHF
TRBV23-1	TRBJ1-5	CASTQGSNQPQHF
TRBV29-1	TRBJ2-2	CSARGTANTGELFF
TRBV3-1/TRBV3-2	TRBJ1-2	CASSQGYRGSGYGYTF
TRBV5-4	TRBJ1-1	CASSLGTGGATEAFF
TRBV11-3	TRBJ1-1	CASSFLSHTEAFF
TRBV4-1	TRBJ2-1	CASSHGQGLHGSYNEQFF
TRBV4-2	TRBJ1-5	CASSQGSGENQPQHF
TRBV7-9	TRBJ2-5	CASSLVRGTETQYF
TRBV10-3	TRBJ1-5	CAISETPGQFNQPQHF
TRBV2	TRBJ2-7	CASLYFIGGGEQYF